Listed below are T cell receptor beta chains from one sample, sequenced in a study of blood T cell repertoires in COVID-19. Measured with immunoSEQ multiplex PCR; TCRdb has only the in-frame clones, and not every one. Of some 310,000 clones in the sample, about nine tenths were seen once. The specimen sequenced was peripheral blood. Source of these receptors: a woman in her 30s with COVID-19, enrolled during active disease. CDR3s include the opening cysteine and the closing phenylalanine or tryptophan. The D gene is left open where the match is weak. Clone size, where shown, is once, few, many, or a class for clones that have expanded.

J gene: TRBJ1-2; D gene: TRBD1; V gene: TRBV28; clone size: NA; CDR3 protein: CASSKVGTAQHGYTF; CDR3 DNA: TGTGCCAGCAGTAAAGTGGGGACAGCACAACATGGCTACACCTTC
J gene: TRBJ2-3; D gene: NA; V gene: TRBV2; clone size: NA; CDR3 protein: CASSDALGTDTQYF; CDR3 DNA: TGTGCCAGCAGTGATGCTCTAGGCACAGATACGCAGTATTTT
J gene: TRBJ1-1; D gene: NA; V gene: TRBV27; clone size: once; CDR3 protein: CASSWGRANTEAFF; CDR3 DNA: TGTGCCAGCAGTTGGGGCAGGGCAAACACTGAAGCTTTCTTT
J gene: TRBJ2-3; D gene: TRBD2; V gene: TRBV27; clone size: NA; CDR3 protein: CASSLRLADQDTQYF; CDR3 DNA: TGTGCCAGCAGTTTGAGACTAGCGGACCAAGATACGCAGTATTTT
J gene: TRBJ2-1; D gene: TRBD2; V gene: TRBV6-5; clone size: once; CDR3 protein: CASSYNGRGYNEQFF; CDR3 DNA: TGTGCCAGCAGTTATAACGGGAGGGGGTACAATGAGCAGTTCTTC
J gene: TRBJ2-6; D gene: NA; V gene: TRBV11-2; clone size: NA; CDR3 protein: CASSLDLAETISGANVLTF; CDR3 DNA: TGTGCCAGCAGCTTAGATCTGGCAGAAACGATCTCTGGGGCCAACGTCCTGACTTTC
J gene: TRBJ1-1; D gene: NA; V gene: TRBV9; clone size: once; CDR3 protein: CASSVETGVNTEAFF; CDR3 DNA: TGTGCCAGCAGCGTAGAAACAGGCGTGAACACTGAAGCTTTCTTT
J gene: TRBJ2-7; D gene: NA; V gene: TRBV13; clone size: NA; CDR3 protein: CASSLTGSYEQYF; CDR3 DNA: TGTGCCAGCAGCCTGACAGGATCCTACGAGCAGTACTTC
J gene: TRBJ1-2; D gene: NA; V gene: TRBV21-1; clone size: NA; CDR3 protein: CASSTPGGRVGGYTF; CDR3 DNA: TGTGCCAGCAGCACTCCTGGGGGCAGGGTGGGCGGCTACACCTTC
J gene: TRBJ2-7; D gene: TRBD2; V gene: TRBV5-6; clone size: NA; CDR3 protein: CASSLGGSGSSYEQYF; CDR3 DNA: TGTGCCAGCAGCTTAGGAGGTAGCGGGAGCTCCTACGAGCAGTACTTC
J gene: TRBJ1-3; D gene: TRBD1; V gene: TRBV4-1; clone size: NA; CDR3 protein: CASSQWTGLNAGNTIYF; CDR3 DNA: TGCGCCAGCAGCCAGTGGACAGGTCTAAACGCTGGAAACACCATATATTTT
J gene: TRBJ1-6; D gene: TRBD1; V gene: TRBV18; clone size: NA; CDR3 protein: CASSPREGAGSPLHF; CDR3 DNA: TGTGCCAGCTCACCACGAGAGGGGGCAGGTTCACCCCTCCACTTT
J gene: TRBJ1-4; D gene: NA; V gene: TRBV19; clone size: NA; CDR3 protein: CASSIGPANEKLFF; CDR3 DNA: TGTGCCAGTAGTATAGGTCCAGCTAATGAAAAACTGTTTTTT
J gene: TRBJ1-1; D gene: NA; V gene: TRBV27; clone size: NA; CDR3 protein: CASSLTGVNTEAFF; CDR3 DNA: TGTGCCAGCAGTTTAACCGGGGTTAACACTGAAGCTTTCTTT
J gene: TRBJ1-5; D gene: TRBD1; V gene: TRBV24-1; clone size: NA; CDR3 protein: CATSSGTGGPDQPQHF; CDR3 DNA: TGTGCCACCAGTAGCGGGACAGGGGGACCCGATCAGCCCCAGCATTTT
J gene: TRBJ2-7; D gene: NA; V gene: TRBV11-3; clone size: NA; CDR3 protein: CASSLLPGEQYF; CDR3 DNA: TGTGCCAGCAGCTTACTTCCAGGGGAGCAGTACTTC
J gene: TRBJ1-2; D gene: TRBD1; V gene: TRBV3-1/TRBV3-2; clone size: NA; CDR3 protein: CASTETPGTGMDYTF; CDR3 DNA: TGTGCCAGCACCGAAACCCCCGGGACAGGGATGGACTACACCTTC
J gene: TRBJ1-1; D gene: NA; V gene: TRBV3-1/TRBV3-2; clone size: NA; CDR3 protein: CASSQQDRFSNTEAFF; CDR3 DNA: TGTGCCAGCAGCCAACAGGACAGATTTTCGAACACTGAAGCTTTCTTT
J gene: TRBJ2-5; D gene: TRBD1; V gene: TRBV27; clone size: NA; CDR3 protein: CASSGRDRGFRETQYF; CDR3 DNA: TGTGCCAGCAGTGGCAGGGACAGGGGTTTCCGGGAGACCCAGTACTTC
J gene: TRBJ2-7; D gene: NA; V gene: TRBV10-1; clone size: NA; CDR3 protein: CASSESGGLGSKQYF; CDR3 DNA: TGCGCCAGCAGTGAGTCTGGAGGGCTCGGAAGTAAGCAGTACTTC
J gene: TRBJ2-5; D gene: NA; V gene: TRBV19; clone size: NA; CDR3 protein: CASSWGHPEETQYF; CDR3 DNA: TGTGCCAGTAGCTGGGGACACCCGGAAGAGACCCAGTACTTC
J gene: TRBJ1-4; D gene: NA; V gene: TRBV28; clone size: NA; CDR3 protein: CASSLSGSGSTAKLFF; CDR3 DNA: TGTGCCAGCAGTTTATCCGGGAGCGGGAGTACGGCAAAACTGTTTTTT
J gene: TRBJ1-2; D gene: TRBD1; V gene: TRBV3-1/TRBV3-2; clone size: NA; CDR3 protein: CASRRRGDREPYGYTF; CDR3 DNA: TGTGCCAGCAGAAGAAGGGGGGACAGGGAGCCCTATGGCTACACCTTC